These 10 T cell receptor beta chains were sequenced from one sample in a study of pediatric ulcerative colitis. The repertoire was sequenced with immunoSEQ multiplex PCR; TCRdb's copy has only in-frame clones and lacks some. The sample carries some 35,000 clones, about 81% recorded once. Rectal tissue came from one to two pinch biopsies taken at colonoscopy. Sequencing input: gut tissue. These receptors came from a boy aged 5 to 17 with mild ulcerative colitis.

This sequence joins TRBV7-2 and TRBJ1-1, with D maybe TRBD1 (5 bases). CDR1 and CDR2 (germline): SGHTA, FQGNSA. The V end was cut by 5 bases, the J end by 1 base, with 8 bases between. The CDR3 loop spans 13 amino acids. CDR3 region: CASSAGQNTEAFF. CDR3 nucleotide sequence: TGTGCCAGCAGCGCCGGACAGAACACTGAAGCTTTCTTT.

The chain recombines TRBV7-9 with TRBJ1-2; 8 nucleotides line up with TRBD1. The CDR3 contains 16 residues. Germline V gene sequence: CDR1 SEHNR, CDR2 FQNEAQ (reference sequence). Trimming took 1 base from V and 6 from J; bases not matched to a gene: 10. CDR3 region: CASSLGRDRWFHGYTF. CDR3 in DNA: TGTGCCAGCAGCTTAGGGAGGGACAGGTGGTTTCATGGCTACACCTTC.

This chain connects TRBV29-1 to TRBJ1-4, with TRBD1 matching 9 bases. V shed 5 bases and J 11 bases; nucleotides not matched to a gene: 9. Germline assignment: CDR1 SQVTM and CDR2 ANQGSEA. This CDR3 contains 13 residues. CDR3 in amino acids: CSVLTGGAEKLFF. CDR3 nucleotide sequence: TGCAGCGTTTTAACAGGGGGCGCGGAGAAACTGTTTTTT.

The V gene is TRBV9, the J gene TRBJ2-1, with TRBD1 matching 8 bases. Germline V gene sequence: CDR1 SGDLS, CDR2 YYNGEE. V lost 6 bases to trimming and J lost 5 bases; unmatched junction nucleotides: 10. The CDR3 length is 15 residues. The CDR3 DNA reads as TGTGCCAGCACCACGACAGGGGATTTTGACAATGAGCAGTTCTTC. Translating gives CASTTTGDFDNEQFF.

The chain employs TRBV5-1 and TRBJ1-4; 7 bases are shared with TRBD1. V was pared by 0 bases and J by 2 bases, with 1 base of the junction left unmatched. The germline gives CDR1 SGHRS, CDR2 YFSETQ. The CDR3 consists of 15 residues. In DNA form, the CDR3 reads TGCGCCAGCAGCTTGGAGGGACAGACTAATGAAAAACTGTTTTTT. Translating gives CASSLEGQTNEKLFF.

The rearrangement uses TRBV11-2 and TRBJ2-5; possibly TRBD2 for D (6 bases). V lost 4 bases and J lost 5, with 20 bases in between. CDR1 and CDR2 (germline): SGHAT, FQNNGV. The CDR3 consists of 16 residues. CDR3 DNA: TGTGCCAGCAGCTCCCACGGGACTCCCCTGCTGGAGACCCAGTACTTC. Its translation is CASSSHGTPLLETQYF.

A single count supports this clone. The V gene is TRBV11-1, the J gene TRBJ2-1; D not resolved. The germline CDR1 and CDR2 sequences are SGHAT and FQDESV (reference sequence). Trimming removed 5 bases from V and 5 bases from J, with 19 bases in between. The CDR3 loop spans 16 amino acids. CDR3 sequence (DNA): TGTGCCAGCAGCCGGACCCGATCGGCCGTAGACAATGAGCAGTTCTTC. It codes for CASSRTRSAVDNEQFF.

The V and J genes are TRBV4-1 and TRBJ2-3, with D possibly TRBD1 on 6 matching bases. The length of the CDR3 is 14 residues. Germline assignment: CDR1 MGHRA and CDR2 YSYEKL. Trimming removed 5 bases at V and 2 bases at J, with 11 bases between. The CDR3: CASSEDSYTDTQYF. The CDR3 nucleotides read TGCGCCAGCAGCGAGGACAGCTACACAGATACGCAGTATTTT.

The chain recombines TRBV5-4 with TRBJ2-6; D might be TRBD1 (5 bases). Germline CDR1 reads SGHNT; CDR2 reads YYREEE (reference sequence). CDR3 length: 16 residues. Deletions cut 0 bases from V and 0 bases from J, with 7 bases between. CDR3 in amino acids: CASSLGGFSGANVLTF. The CDR3 DNA reads as TGTGCCAGCAGCTTGGGGGGCTTCTCTGGGGCCAACGTCCTGACTTTC.

The CDR3 here is CASSPLRGNLGTGELFF. CDR3 coding DNA: TGTGCCAGCTCACCATTACGGGGAAACCTAGGCACCGGGGAGCTGTTTTTT. The rearrangement links TRBV18 to TRBJ2-2, with D maybe TRBD2 (5 bases). The CDR3 sequence is 17 residues long. The V and J ends lost 2 bases and 4 bases respectively, with 17 bases between them. Germline CDR1 KGHSH, CDR2 LQKENI.